The clone carrying this T cell receptor (beta chain) was counted at least ten times. As yet, its antigen is unknown. This entry comes from a study of T cells after yellow fever vaccination. Study outcomes and limitations: Bulk-population clonotypes that are abundant could appear as contaminants in FACS-sorted repertoires.

Researchers made TCR cDNA using 5'RACE template switching, and this step added a universal primer site and UMIs. TCRdb re-called the 5' RACE reads with MiXCR, one entry per CDR3 protein. This sample yields 200,000 to 250,000 distinct CDR3 sequences, of which approximately 3.2% are seen a single time; roughly 3.2% belongs to the top ten. Trimming removed 3 bases from V and 10 bases from J, with 18 bases in between. The CDR3 sequence is 14 residues long. The germline V gene has CDR1 KGHSH and CDR2 LQKENI. The source was CD4+ T cells sorted from PBMCs, collected 10 days after the yellow fever booster vaccination. V is TRBV18 and J is TRBJ1-2; tentative D call: TRBD1 (5 bases). This receptor was taken from a man younger than 30 who received the YFV17D yellow fever vaccine. This CDR3 is CASSPWQGVFVYTF. The CDR3, as DNA: TGTGCCAGCTCACCCTGGCAGGGTGTATTTGTCTACACCTTC.